This T cell receptor beta chain comes out of a study of PD-1 blockade in classical Hodgkin lymphoma. Whole-study results and caveats: For complete responders, baseline diversity was comparable to that of newly diagnosed patients. In newly diagnosed patients, baseline TCR diversity was reportedly below that of healthy donors.

Produced via immunoSEQ multiplex PCR; TCRdb's table is partial and in-frame only. Altogether some 150,000 clones are present, approximately 72% being singletons, with the ten largest covering roughly 9.8%. This clone was observed a handful of times. What it recognizes is unknown. Following autologous stem cell transplantation, relapse occurred in every patient, and exposure to brentuximab vedotin varied. Trimming removed 8 bases at V and 6 bases at J, with 14 bases between. The CDR3 sequence is 12 residues long. Germline V gives CDR1 MDHEN, CDR2 SYDVKM. The sample in question was peripheral blood mononuclear cells (PBMCs), obtained before the second cycle of nivolumab. The genes are TRBV28 and TRBJ2-7; D remains unclear. This TCR was recovered from a human donor with classical Hodgkin lymphoma. The CDR3 DNA follows: TGTGCCAGCCTCCTTTTTCCTTTCGAGCAGTACTTC. It translates to CASLLFPFEQYF.